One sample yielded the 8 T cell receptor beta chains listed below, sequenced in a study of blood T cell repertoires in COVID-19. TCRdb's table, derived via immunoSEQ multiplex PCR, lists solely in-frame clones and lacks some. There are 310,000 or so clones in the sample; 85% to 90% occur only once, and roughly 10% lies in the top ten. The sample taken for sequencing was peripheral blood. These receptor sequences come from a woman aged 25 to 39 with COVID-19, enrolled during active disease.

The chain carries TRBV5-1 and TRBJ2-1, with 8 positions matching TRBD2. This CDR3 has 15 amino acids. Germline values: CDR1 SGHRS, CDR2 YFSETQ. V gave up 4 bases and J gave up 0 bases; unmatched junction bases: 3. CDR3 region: CASSKTSDSYNEQFF. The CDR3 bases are TGCGCCAGCAGCAAGACTAGCGACTCCTACAATGAGCAGTTCTTC.

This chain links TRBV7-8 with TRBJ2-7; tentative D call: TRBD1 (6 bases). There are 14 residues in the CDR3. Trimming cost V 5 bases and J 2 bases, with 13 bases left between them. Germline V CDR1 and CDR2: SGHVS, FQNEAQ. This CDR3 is CASSRETGPYEQYF. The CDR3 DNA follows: TGTGCCAGCAGCCGAGAAACAGGGCCCTACGAGCAGTACTTC.

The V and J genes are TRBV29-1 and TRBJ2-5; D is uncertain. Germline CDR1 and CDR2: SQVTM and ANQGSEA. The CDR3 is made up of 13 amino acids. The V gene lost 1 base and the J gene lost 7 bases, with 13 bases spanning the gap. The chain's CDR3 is CSVEAPPARTQYF. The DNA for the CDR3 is TGCAGCGTTGAAGCCCCCCCCGCGAGGACCCAGTACTTC.

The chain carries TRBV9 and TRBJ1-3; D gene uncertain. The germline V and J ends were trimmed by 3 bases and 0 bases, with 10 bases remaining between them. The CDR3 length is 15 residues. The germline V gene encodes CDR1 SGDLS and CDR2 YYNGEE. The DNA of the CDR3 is TGTGCCAGCAGCGAGAGGTCCTACTCTGGAAACACCATATATTTT. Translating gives CASSERSYSGNTIYF.

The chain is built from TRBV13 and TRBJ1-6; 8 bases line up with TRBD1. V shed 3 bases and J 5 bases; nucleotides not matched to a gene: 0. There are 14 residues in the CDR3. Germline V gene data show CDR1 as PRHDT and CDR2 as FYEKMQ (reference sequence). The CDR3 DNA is TGTGCCAGCAGCTTGGACAGGGATAATTCACCCCTCCACTTT. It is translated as CASSLDRDNSPLHF.

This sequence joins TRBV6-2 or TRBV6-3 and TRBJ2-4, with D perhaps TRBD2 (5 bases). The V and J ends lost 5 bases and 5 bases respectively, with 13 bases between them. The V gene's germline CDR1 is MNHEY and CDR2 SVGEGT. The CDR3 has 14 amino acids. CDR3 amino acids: CASSLPPGENIQYF. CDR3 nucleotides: TGTGCCAGCAGTCTACCCCCCGGGGAAAACATTCAGTACTTC.

CDR3 region: CASSAGNTEAFF. The DNA of the CDR3 is TGCGCCAGCAGTGCAGGGAACACTGAAGCTTTCTTT. V gene TRBV10-1 combines with J gene TRBJ1-1; D is ambiguous. V was trimmed by 4 bases and J by 1 base, leaving 4 bases between them. Germline V gene data show CDR1 as WNHNN and CDR2 as SYGVQD (reference sequence). This CDR3 has 12 amino acids.

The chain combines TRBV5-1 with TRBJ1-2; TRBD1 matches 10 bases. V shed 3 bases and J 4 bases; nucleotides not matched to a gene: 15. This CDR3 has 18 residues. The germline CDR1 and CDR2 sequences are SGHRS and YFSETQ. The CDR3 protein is CASSYPNTTGGDSYGYTF. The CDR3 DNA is TGCGCCAGCAGCTACCCTAATACGACAGGGGGCGATAGCTATGGCTACACCTTC.